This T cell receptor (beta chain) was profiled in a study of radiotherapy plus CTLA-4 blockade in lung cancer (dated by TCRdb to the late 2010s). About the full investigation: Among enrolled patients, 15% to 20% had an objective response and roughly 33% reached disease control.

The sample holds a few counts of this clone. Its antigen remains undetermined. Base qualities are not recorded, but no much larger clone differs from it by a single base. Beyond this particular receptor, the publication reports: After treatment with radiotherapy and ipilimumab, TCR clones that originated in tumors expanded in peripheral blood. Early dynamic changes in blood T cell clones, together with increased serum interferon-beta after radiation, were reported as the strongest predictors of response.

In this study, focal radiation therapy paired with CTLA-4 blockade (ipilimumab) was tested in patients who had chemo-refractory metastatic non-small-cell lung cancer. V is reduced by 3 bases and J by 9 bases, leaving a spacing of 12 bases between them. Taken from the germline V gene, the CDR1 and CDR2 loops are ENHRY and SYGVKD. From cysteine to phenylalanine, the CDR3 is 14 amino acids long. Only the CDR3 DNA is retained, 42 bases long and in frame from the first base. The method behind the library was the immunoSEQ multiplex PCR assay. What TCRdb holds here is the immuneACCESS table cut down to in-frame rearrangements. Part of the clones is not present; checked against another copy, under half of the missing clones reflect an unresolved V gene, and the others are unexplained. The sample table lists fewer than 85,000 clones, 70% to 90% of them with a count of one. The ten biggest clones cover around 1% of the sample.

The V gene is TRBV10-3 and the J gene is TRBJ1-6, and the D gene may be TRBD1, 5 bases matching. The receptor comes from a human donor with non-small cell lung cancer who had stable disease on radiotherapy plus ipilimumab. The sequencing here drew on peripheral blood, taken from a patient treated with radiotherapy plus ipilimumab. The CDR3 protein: CAISEGKGRSPLHF. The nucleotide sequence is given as TGTGCCATCAGTGAAGGGAAGGGACGTTCACCCCTCCACTTT.